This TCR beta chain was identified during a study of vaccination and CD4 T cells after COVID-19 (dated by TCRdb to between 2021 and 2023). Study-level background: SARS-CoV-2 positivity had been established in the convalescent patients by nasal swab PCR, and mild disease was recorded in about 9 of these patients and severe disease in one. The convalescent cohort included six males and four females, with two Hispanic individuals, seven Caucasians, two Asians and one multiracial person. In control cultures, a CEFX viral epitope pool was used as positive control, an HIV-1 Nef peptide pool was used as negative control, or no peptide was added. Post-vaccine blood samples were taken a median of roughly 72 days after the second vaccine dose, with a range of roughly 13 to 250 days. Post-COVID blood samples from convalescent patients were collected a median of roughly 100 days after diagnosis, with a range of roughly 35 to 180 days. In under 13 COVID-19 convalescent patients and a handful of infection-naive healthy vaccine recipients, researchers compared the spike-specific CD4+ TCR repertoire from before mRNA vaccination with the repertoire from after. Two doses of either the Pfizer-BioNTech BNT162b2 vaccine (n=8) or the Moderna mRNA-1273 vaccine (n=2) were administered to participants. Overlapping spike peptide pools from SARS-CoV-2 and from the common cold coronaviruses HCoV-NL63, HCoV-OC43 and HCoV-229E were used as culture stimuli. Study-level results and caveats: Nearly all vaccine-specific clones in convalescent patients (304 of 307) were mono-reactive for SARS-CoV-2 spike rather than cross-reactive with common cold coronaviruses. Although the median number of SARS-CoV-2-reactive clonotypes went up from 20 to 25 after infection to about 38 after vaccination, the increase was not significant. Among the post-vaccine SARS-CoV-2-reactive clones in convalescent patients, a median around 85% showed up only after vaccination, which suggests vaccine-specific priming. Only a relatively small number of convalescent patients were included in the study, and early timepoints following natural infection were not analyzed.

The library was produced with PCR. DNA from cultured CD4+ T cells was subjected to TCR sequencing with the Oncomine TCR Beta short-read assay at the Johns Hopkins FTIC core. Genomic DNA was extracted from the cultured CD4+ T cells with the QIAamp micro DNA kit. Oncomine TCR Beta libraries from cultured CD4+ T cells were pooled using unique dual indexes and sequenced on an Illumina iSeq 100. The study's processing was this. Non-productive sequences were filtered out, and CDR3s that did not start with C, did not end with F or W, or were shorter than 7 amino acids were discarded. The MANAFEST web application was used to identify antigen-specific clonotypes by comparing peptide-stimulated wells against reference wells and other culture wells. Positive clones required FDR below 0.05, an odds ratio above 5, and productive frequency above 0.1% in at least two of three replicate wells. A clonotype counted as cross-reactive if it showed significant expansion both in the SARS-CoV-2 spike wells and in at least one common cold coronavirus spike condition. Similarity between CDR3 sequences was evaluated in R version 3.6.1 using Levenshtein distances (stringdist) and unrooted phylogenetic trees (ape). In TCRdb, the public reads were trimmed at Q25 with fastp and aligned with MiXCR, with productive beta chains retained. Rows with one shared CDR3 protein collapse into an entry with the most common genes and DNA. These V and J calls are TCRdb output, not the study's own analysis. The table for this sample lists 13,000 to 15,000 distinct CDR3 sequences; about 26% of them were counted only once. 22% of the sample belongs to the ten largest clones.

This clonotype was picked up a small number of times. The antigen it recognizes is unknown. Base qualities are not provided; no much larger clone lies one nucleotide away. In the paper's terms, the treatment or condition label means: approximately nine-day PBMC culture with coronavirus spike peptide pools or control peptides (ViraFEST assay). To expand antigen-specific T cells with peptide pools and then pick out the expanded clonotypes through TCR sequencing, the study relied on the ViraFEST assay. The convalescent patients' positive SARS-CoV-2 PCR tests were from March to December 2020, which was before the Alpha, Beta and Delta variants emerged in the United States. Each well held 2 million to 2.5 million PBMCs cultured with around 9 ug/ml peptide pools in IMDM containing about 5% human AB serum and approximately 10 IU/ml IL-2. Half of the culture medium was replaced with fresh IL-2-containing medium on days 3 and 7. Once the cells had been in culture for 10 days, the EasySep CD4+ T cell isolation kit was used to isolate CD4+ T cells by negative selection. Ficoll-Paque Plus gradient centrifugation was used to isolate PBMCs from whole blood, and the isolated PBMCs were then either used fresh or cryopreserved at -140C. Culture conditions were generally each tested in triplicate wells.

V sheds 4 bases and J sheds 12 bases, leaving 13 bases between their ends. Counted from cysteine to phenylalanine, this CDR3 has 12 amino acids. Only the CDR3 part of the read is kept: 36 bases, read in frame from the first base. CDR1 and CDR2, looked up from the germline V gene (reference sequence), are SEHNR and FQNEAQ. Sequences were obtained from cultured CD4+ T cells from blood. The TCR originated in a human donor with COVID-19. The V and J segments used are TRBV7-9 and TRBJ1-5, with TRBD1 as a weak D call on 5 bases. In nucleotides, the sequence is TGTGCCAGCAGCTCCGGGGGAGTTCTCCAGCATTTT. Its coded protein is CASSSGGVLQHF.